This T cell receptor (beta chain) emerged from a study of T cell repertoires in cytomegalovirus infection. A word on this clonotype: Its antigen is not known.

TCRdb re-called the reads through MiXCR, storing one row per CDR3 protein. This table holds roughly 170,000 distinct CDR3 sequences, about 22% found once. The V and J ends lost 1 base and 6 bases respectively, with 9 bases between them. The CDR3 runs to 13 residues. Germline lookup yields CDR1 SEHNR and CDR2 FQNEAQ (reference sequence). This clonotype originated in a human donor in good health (CMV status not recorded). Some clones in this sample may be carry-over from other donors' samples. This chain uses TRBV7-9 with TRBJ1-2; the D is unclear. Specimen: CD8+ T cells from cultured PBMCs, collected from culture after CMV antigen stimulation. CDR3 amino acids: CASSLVGYHGYTF. The CDR3 DNA follows: TGTGCCAGCAGCTTAGTGGGGTACCATGGCTACACCTTC. The whole variable domain, remainder taken from reference TRBV7-9 and TRBJ1-2, is DTGVSQNPRHKITKRGQNVTFRCDPISEHNRLYWYRQTLGQGPEFLTYFQNEAQLEKSRLLSDRFSAERPKGSFSTLEIQRTEQGDSAMYLCASSLVGYHGYTFGSGTRLTVV.